This T cell receptor beta chain was profiled in a study of blood T cell repertoires in COVID-19. Study details: The United States, Italy and Spain were the sources of the acute and convalescent COVID-19 samples. T cells, B-cell-depleted T cells, or PBMCs supplied cDNA or gDNA.

CDR3 size: 15 residues. In germline, CDR1 is MGHDK, CDR2 SYGVNS. V was clipped by 6 bases and J by 10 bases; unmatched bases: 8. Original data processing: Amplification with reference gene primers provided the estimates of nucleated cell counts. The table came from immunoSEQ multiplex PCR; TCRdb's copy has only in-frame clones and leaves some out. V and J calls and clone size are copied from that table; D and trimming were computed from the DNA. This table holds roughly 57,000 clones, roughly 90% found once. Sequenced input: peripheral blood. The chain recombines TRBV25-1 with TRBJ2-1; 14 bases match TRBD2. This TCR was sampled from a human donor in a cohort sampled during active COVID-19. The CDR3 nucleotides are TGTGCCAGCAGGACTAGCGGGGGGGTCTTCGGAGAGCAGTTCTTC. Amino acid sequence: CASRTSGGVFGEQFF.